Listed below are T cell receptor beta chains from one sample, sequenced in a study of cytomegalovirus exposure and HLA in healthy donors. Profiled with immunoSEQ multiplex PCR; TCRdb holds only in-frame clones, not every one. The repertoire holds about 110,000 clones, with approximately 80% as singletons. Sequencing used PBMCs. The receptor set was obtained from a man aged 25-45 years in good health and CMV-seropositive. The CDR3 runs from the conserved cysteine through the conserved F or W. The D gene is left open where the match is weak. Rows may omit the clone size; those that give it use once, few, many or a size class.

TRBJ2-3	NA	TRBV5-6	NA	CASSLWDEGGTDTQYF	TGTGCCAGCAGCTTGTGGGATGAGGGTGGAACAGATACGCAGTATTTT
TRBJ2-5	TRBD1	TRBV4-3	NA	CASSPTGRETQYF	TGCGCCAGCAGCCCGACAGGGCGGGAGACCCAGTACTTC
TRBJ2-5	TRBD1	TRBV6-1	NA	CASSEQTGAQTQYF	TGTGCCAGCAGTGAGCAGACAGGGGCGCAGACCCAGTACTTC
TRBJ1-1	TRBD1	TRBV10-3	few	CAISEGDRATEAFF	TGTGCCATCAGTGAAGGGGACAGGGCCACTGAAGCTTTCTTT
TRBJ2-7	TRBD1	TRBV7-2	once	CASSSRGDRGHEQYF	TGTGCCAGCAGCTCCCGGGGGGACAGGGGGCACGAGCAGTACTTC
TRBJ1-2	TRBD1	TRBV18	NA	CASSPRDRANYGYTF	TGTGCCAGCTCACCTCGGGACAGGGCTAACTATGGCTACACCTTC
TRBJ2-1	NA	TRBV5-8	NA	CASLRWVWTVDNEQFF	TGTGCCAGCCTAAGATGGGTGTGGACAGTAGACAATGAGCAGTTCTTC
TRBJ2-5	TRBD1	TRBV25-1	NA	CASSGRNGTESKTQYF	TGTGCCAGCAGTGGTAGAAACGGGACAGAGTCCAAGACCCAGTACTTC
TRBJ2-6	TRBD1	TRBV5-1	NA	CASSVPGTGGSGANVLTF	TGCGCCAGCAGCGTCCCCGGGACAGGGGGATCAGGGGCCAACGTCCTGACTTTC
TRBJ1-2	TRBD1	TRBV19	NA	CASYTHRGEIYGYTF	TGTGCCAGCTACACACACAGGGGGGAGATCTATGGCTACACCTTC
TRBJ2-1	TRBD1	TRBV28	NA	CASRTTGDSVNEQFF	TGTGCCAGCAGGACGACAGGGGACTCTGTCAATGAGCAGTTCTTC
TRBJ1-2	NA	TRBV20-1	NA	CSARDSYGYTF	TGCAGTGCCCGTGACAGCTATGGCTACACCTTC
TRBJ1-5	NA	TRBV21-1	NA	CASQRQGKYQVNQPQHF	TGTGCCAGTCAGCGACAGGGAAAATATCAAGTCAATCAGCCCCAGCATTTT
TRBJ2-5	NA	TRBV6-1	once	CASSVDRSQETQYF	TGTGCCAGCAGTGTTGACAGGAGCCAAGAGACCCAGTACTTC
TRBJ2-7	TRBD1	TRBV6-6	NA	CASSYNDRGGYEQYF	TGTGCCAGCAGTTACAACGACAGGGGTGGCTACGAGCAGTACTTC